A selection of T cell receptor beta chains follows, all from one sample in a study of shared clonotypes between healthy human individuals. Produced via immunoSEQ multiplex PCR; TCRdb's table is partial and in-frame only. The data contain 1.5 million to 2.5 million clones, 85% to 95% of them singletons. Specimen: naive CD8+ T cells sorted from blood. These receptors all come from a young man in good health. Each CDR3 is given with its conserved first and last residue. Fields, in order: clone size, V gene, J gene, D gene, CDR3 protein, CDR3 DNA. D genes are given only for firm matches. Only part of the rows carry a size: once, few, many, or a class if the clone is expanded.

clone size: .
V gene: TRBV27
J gene: TRBJ2-5
D gene: .
CDR3 protein: CASSLVGALGETQYF
CDR3 DNA: TGTGCCAGCAGTTTGGTAGGGGCGTTAGGAGAGACCCAGTACTTC

clone size: .
V gene: TRBV9
J gene: TRBJ2-7
D gene: TRBD2
CDR3 protein: CASSPEGRAHEQYF
CDR3 DNA: TGTGCCAGCAGCCCCGAAGGGAGGGCCCACGAGCAGTACTTC

clone size: .
V gene: TRBV7-7
J gene: TRBJ2-1
D gene: .
CDR3 protein: CASSWGLGNEQFF
CDR3 DNA: TGTGCTAGCAGCTGGGGACTCGGCAATGAGCAGTTCTTC

clone size: .
V gene: TRBV7-2
J gene: TRBJ2-1
D gene: .
CDR3 protein: CASSLPPKDEQFF
CDR3 DNA: TGTGCCAGCAGCTTGCCCCCTAAGGATGAGCAGTTCTTC

clone size: .
V gene: TRBV7-9
J gene: TRBJ1-3
D gene: .
CDR3 protein: CASSLFSGNTIYF
CDR3 DNA: TGTGCCAGCAGCTTATTCTCTGGAAACACCATATATTTT

clone size: few
V gene: TRBV7-9
J gene: TRBJ2-7
D gene: .
CDR3 protein: CASSLGTTYEQYF
CDR3 DNA: TGTGCCAGCAGCTTAGGGACCACCTACGAGCAGTACTTC

clone size: .
V gene: TRBV7-9
J gene: TRBJ2-2
D gene: TRBD2
CDR3 protein: CASTRLAGGIGELFF
CDR3 DNA: TGTGCCAGCACTCGACTAGCGGGAGGAATCGGGGAGCTGTTTTTT

clone size: .
V gene: TRBV13
J gene: TRBJ1-1
D gene: .
CDR3 protein: CASSLGRENTEAFF
CDR3 DNA: TGTGCCAGCAGCTTAGGGAGAGAGAACACTGAAGCTTTCTTT

clone size: once
V gene: TRBV10-1
J gene: TRBJ2-1
D gene: TRBD2
CDR3 protein: CASSDTTSGVVEQFF
CDR3 DNA: TGCGCCAGCAGTGATACGACTAGCGGGGTTGTTGAGCAGTTCTTC

clone size: once
V gene: TRBV27
J gene: TRBJ1-5
D gene: .
CDR3 protein: CASSPTGSNQPQHF
CDR3 DNA: TGTGCCAGCAGTCCCACAGGCAGCAATCAGCCCCAGCATTTT

clone size: .
V gene: TRBV11-2
J gene: TRBJ2-1
D gene: TRBD1
CDR3 protein: CASSLTGGRPTYNEQFF
CDR3 DNA: TGTGCCAGCAGCTTAACAGGGGGGCGGCCGACCTACAATGAGCAGTTCTTC

clone size: .
V gene: TRBV7-8
J gene: TRBJ2-1
D gene: TRBD2
CDR3 protein: CASSTGLAGGPIRDNEQFF
CDR3 DNA: TGTGCCAGCAGCACAGGACTAGCGGGAGGGCCCATTAGGGACAATGAGCAGTTCTTC

clone size: .
V gene: TRBV2
J gene: TRBJ2-1
D gene: .
CDR3 protein: CASSDMGVEVSYNEQFF
CDR3 DNA: TGTGCCAGCAGTGACATGGGAGTGGAGGTCTCCTACAATGAGCAGTTCTTC

clone size: .
V gene: TRBV27
J gene: TRBJ2-7
D gene: .
CDR3 protein: CANLRGGAYEQYF
CDR3 DNA: TGTGCCAACCTCAGGGGGGGGGCCTACGAGCAGTACTTC

clone size: .
V gene: TRBV16
J gene: TRBJ2-1
D gene: .
CDR3 protein: CASSQLHPLSSYNEQFF
CDR3 DNA: TGTGCCAGCAGCCAATTACATCCCCTGAGCTCCTACAATGAGCAGTTCTTC

clone size: .
V gene: TRBV7-8
J gene: TRBJ2-7
D gene: .
CDR3 protein: CASIEVQDPSYEQYF
CDR3 DNA: TGTGCCAGCATCGAGGTCCAGGACCCCTCCTACGAGCAGTACTTC

clone size: few
V gene: TRBV14
J gene: TRBJ2-7
D gene: .
CDR3 protein: CASRWTEQYF
CDR3 DNA: TGTGCCAGCAGGTGGACAGAGCAGTACTTC

clone size: .
V gene: TRBV1
J gene: TRBJ2-1
D gene: .
CDR3 protein: CTSPKGGERQNEQFF
CDR3 DNA: TGCACCAGCCCCAAAGGCGGCGAACGGCAAAATGAGCAGTTCTTC

clone size: .
V gene: TRBV27
J gene: TRBJ1-6
D gene: .
CDR3 protein: CASSLSWGDSPLHF
CDR3 DNA: TGTGCCAGCAGTTTATCTTGGGGCGATTCACCCCTCCACTTT

clone size: .
V gene: TRBV4-1
J gene: TRBJ2-7
D gene: .
CDR3 protein: CASSQVLGYEQYF
CDR3 DNA: TGCGCCAGCAGCCAAGTTCTGGGCTACGAGCAGTACTTC

clone size: .
V gene: TRBV2
J gene: TRBJ2-7
D gene: .
CDR3 protein: CASTYGSYEQYF
CDR3 DNA: TGTGCCAGCACGTATGGGAGCTACGAGCAGTACTTC

clone size: .
V gene: TRBV6-6
J gene: TRBJ2-2
D gene: .
CDR3 protein: CASRARAEGTGELFF
CDR3 DNA: TGTGCCAGCAGGGCCAGGGCAGAGGGAACCGGGGAGCTGTTTTTT

clone size: .
V gene: TRBV4-3
J gene: TRBJ2-1
D gene: .
CDR3 protein: CASSQEPESVSYNEQFF
CDR3 DNA: TGCGCCAGCAGCCAAGAACCAGAGTCGGTCTCCTACAATGAGCAGTTCTTC

clone size: .
V gene: TRBV6-1
J gene: TRBJ2-1
D gene: .
CDR3 protein: CASSEVDVYNEQFF
CDR3 DNA: TGTGCCAGCAGCGAGGTGGACGTATACAATGAGCAGTTCTTC

clone size: .
V gene: TRBV4-1
J gene: TRBJ2-7
D gene: .
CDR3 protein: CASSQVRGPLYEQYF
CDR3 DNA: TGCGCCAGCAGCCAAGTCCGGGGACCGTTATACGAGCAGTACTTC

clone size: .
V gene: TRBV4-1
J gene: TRBJ1-1
D gene: TRBD1
CDR3 protein: CASSPGTGANTEAFF
CDR3 DNA: TGCGCCAGCAGCCCTGGGACAGGGGCCAACACTGAAGCTTTCTTT

clone size: .
V gene: TRBV7-9
J gene: TRBJ2-1
D gene: TRBD2
CDR3 protein: CASSSRLAGEVEQFF
CDR3 DNA: TGTGCCAGCAGCTCCCGACTAGCGGGAGAAGTTGAGCAGTTCTTC

clone size: .
V gene: TRBV14
J gene: TRBJ1-2
D gene: .
CDR3 protein: CASSQIGGGYTF
CDR3 DNA: TGTGCCAGCAGCCAGATAGGGGGGGGCTACACCTTC

clone size: .
V gene: TRBV25-1
J gene: TRBJ1-5
D gene: TRBD1
CDR3 protein: CASSDVGTGNQPQHF
CDR3 DNA: TGTGCCAGCAGTGATGTCGGGACAGGCAATCAGCCCCAGCATTTT

clone size: once
V gene: TRBV15
J gene: TRBJ1-2
D gene: TRBD1
CDR3 protein: CATSIGVGTGIGYTF
CDR3 DNA: TGTGCCACCAGCATAGGGGTGGGGACAGGGATAGGCTACACCTTC

clone size: .
V gene: TRBV28
J gene: TRBJ2-7
D gene: .
CDR3 protein: CASSFPTGLTYEQYF
CDR3 DNA: TGTGCCAGCAGTTTCCCTACAGGGCTGACCTACGAGCAGTACTTC

clone size: .
V gene: TRBV5-1
J gene: TRBJ2-5
D gene: TRBD2
CDR3 protein: CASRLGTSEWETQYF
CDR3 DNA: TGCGCCAGCCGGCTGGGGACTAGCGAATGGGAGACCCAGTACTTC

clone size: .
V gene: TRBV29-1
J gene: TRBJ2-7
D gene: TRBD1
CDR3 protein: CSVEDAGTGLSEQYF
CDR3 DNA: TGCAGCGTTGAAGATGCCGGGACAGGGCTGTCCGAGCAGTACTTC

clone size: once
V gene: TRBV6-1
J gene: TRBJ2-7
D gene: .
CDR3 protein: CASSPLGVGDYEQYF
CDR3 DNA: TGTGCCAGCAGTCCCCTGGGGGTGGGGGACTACGAGCAGTACTTC

clone size: .
V gene: TRBV4-3
J gene: TRBJ2-1
D gene: TRBD2
CDR3 protein: CASSQLLAGGRNEQFF
CDR3 DNA: TGCGCCAGCAGCCAACTTCTAGCGGGAGGTCGCAATGAGCAGTTCTTC

clone size: .
V gene: TRBV4-1
J gene: TRBJ1-6
D gene: TRBD1
CDR3 protein: CASSPRTGEYNSPLHF
CDR3 DNA: TGCGCCAGCAGCCCCCGGACAGGGGAATATAATTCACCCCTCCACTTT

clone size: .
V gene: TRBV27
J gene: TRBJ2-1
D gene: .
CDR3 protein: CASSLEGVALNEQFF
CDR3 DNA: TGTGCCAGCAGTTTAGAAGGGGTAGCGTTGAATGAGCAGTTCTTC

clone size: .
V gene: TRBV10-1
J gene: TRBJ1-3
D gene: .
CDR3 protein: CASKSRRGNTIYF
CDR3 DNA: TGCGCCAGCAAATCGAGGCGTGGAAACACCATATATTTT

clone size: .
V gene: TRBV5-1
J gene: TRBJ2-7
D gene: .
CDR3 protein: CASSLRGQLYEQYF
CDR3 DNA: TGCGCCAGCAGCTTGCGTGGGCAGCTCTACGAGCAGTACTTC

clone size: once
V gene: TRBV9
J gene: TRBJ2-7
D gene: TRBD2
CDR3 protein: CASSEGDYEYEQYF
CDR3 DNA: TGTGCCAGCAGCGAAGGGGACTACGAATACGAGCAGTACTTC

clone size: .
V gene: TRBV29-1
J gene: TRBJ2-7
D gene: TRBD2
CDR3 protein: CSVETSGSSYEQYF
CDR3 DNA: TGCAGCGTTGAAACTAGCGGGAGCTCCTACGAGCAGTACTTC

clone size: .
V gene: TRBV27
J gene: TRBJ2-7
D gene: .
CDR3 protein: CASSFQVSYEQYF
CDR3 DNA: TGTGCCAGCAGCTTCCAGGTTTCCTACGAGCAGTACTTC

clone size: .
V gene: TRBV4-1
J gene: TRBJ2-5
D gene: .
CDR3 protein: CASSQDREETQYF
CDR3 DNA: TGCGCCAGCAGCCAAGACAGGGAGGAGACCCAGTACTTC

clone size: .
V gene: TRBV6-6
J gene: TRBJ1-1
D gene: .
CDR3 protein: CASSYGEDTEAFF
CDR3 DNA: TGTGCCAGCAGTTACGGGGAGGACACTGAAGCTTTCTTT

clone size: .
V gene: TRBV29-1
J gene: TRBJ1-2
D gene: .
CDR3 protein: CSVNDGYTF
CDR3 DNA: TGCAGCGTGAACGATGGCTACACCTTC

clone size: .
V gene: TRBV6-1
J gene: TRBJ2-7
D gene: TRBD1
CDR3 protein: CASSEAWTGISYEQYF
CDR3 DNA: TGTGCCAGCAGTGAAGCGTGGACAGGGATCTCCTACGAGCAGTACTTC

clone size: .
V gene: TRBV5-1
J gene: TRBJ2-1
D gene: .
CDR3 protein: CASSLTAGSYNEQFF
CDR3 DNA: TGCGCCAGCAGCTTGACGGCAGGGTCGTACAATGAGCAGTTCTTC

clone size: .
V gene: TRBV27
J gene: TRBJ1-5
D gene: .
CDR3 protein: CASSLGLSNQPQHF
CDR3 DNA: TGTGCCAGCAGTTTGGGACTTAGCAATCAGCCCCAGCATTTT

clone size: .
V gene: TRBV11-2
J gene: TRBJ2-1
D gene: TRBD2
CDR3 protein: CASSLEGAGGRYEQFF
CDR3 DNA: TGTGCCAGCAGCTTAGAAGGAGCGGGGGGGCGTTATGAGCAGTTCTTC

clone size: .
V gene: TRBV5-1
J gene: TRBJ2-7
D gene: .
CDR3 protein: CASRQGPFYEQYF
CDR3 DNA: TGCGCCAGCAGACAAGGACCGTTCTACGAGCAGTACTTC

clone size: .
V gene: TRBV29-1
J gene: TRBJ2-7
D gene: TRBD2
CDR3 protein: CSVEDMRRGETYEQYF
CDR3 DNA: TGCAGCGTTGAAGATATGCGGCGGGGGGAAACCTACGAGCAGTACTTC

clone size: .
V gene: TRBV19
J gene: TRBJ2-7
D gene: .
CDR3 protein: CASSITQDYEQYF
CDR3 DNA: TGTGCCAGTAGTATAACCCAGGACTACGAGCAGTACTTC

clone size: .
V gene: TRBV7-2
J gene: TRBJ2-3
D gene: TRBD2
CDR3 protein: CASSLSASGSTDTQYF
CDR3 DNA: TGTGCCAGCAGCTTATCGGCTAGCGGGAGCACAGATACGCAGTATTTT

clone size: .
V gene: TRBV7-3
J gene: TRBJ2-5
D gene: TRBD1
CDR3 protein: CASSSSGGVETQYF
CDR3 DNA: TGTGCCAGCAGCTCCTCAGGGGGCGTAGAGACCCAGTACTTC

clone size: .
V gene: TRBV19
J gene: TRBJ1-6
D gene: .
CDR3 protein: CASSIRRLQLPLHF
CDR3 DNA: TGTGCCAGTAGTATACGCCGGCTTCAATTGCCCCTCCACTTT

clone size: few
V gene: TRBV7-7
J gene: TRBJ2-1
D gene: .
CDR3 protein: CASSHGLYNEQFF
CDR3 DNA: TGTGCTAGCAGCCACGGACTTTACAATGAGCAGTTCTTC